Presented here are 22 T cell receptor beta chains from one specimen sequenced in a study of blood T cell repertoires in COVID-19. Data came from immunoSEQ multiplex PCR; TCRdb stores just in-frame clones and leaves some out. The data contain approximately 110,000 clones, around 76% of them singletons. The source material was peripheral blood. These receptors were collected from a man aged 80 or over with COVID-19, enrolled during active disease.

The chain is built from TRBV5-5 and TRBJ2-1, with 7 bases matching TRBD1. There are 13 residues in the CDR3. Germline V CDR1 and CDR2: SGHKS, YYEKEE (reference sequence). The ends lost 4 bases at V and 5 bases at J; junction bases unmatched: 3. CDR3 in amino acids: CASSVGTDNEQFF. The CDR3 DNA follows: TGTGCCAGCAGCGTCGGGACAGACAATGAGCAGTTCTTC. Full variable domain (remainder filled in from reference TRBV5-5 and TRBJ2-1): DAGVTQSPTHLIKTRGQQVTLRCSPISGHKSVSWYQQVLGQGPQFIFQYYEKEERGRGNFPDRFSARQFPNYSSELNVNALLLGDSALYLCASSVGTDNEQFFGPGTRLTVL.

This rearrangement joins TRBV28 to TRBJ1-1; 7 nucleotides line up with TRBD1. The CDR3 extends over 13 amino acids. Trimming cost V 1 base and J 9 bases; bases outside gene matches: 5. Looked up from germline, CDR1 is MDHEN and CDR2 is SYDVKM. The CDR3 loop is CASSLSDRTKAFF. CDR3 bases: TGTGCCAGCAGTTTATCGGACAGGACAAAAGCTTTCTTT.

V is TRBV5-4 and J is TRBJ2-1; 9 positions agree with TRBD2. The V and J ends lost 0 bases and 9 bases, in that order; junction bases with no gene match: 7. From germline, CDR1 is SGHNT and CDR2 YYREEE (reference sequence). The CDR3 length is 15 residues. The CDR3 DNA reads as TGTGCCAGCAGCTTGGCCGGGCGGGAGGGCAGTGAGCAGTTCTTC. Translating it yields CASSLAGREGSEQFF.

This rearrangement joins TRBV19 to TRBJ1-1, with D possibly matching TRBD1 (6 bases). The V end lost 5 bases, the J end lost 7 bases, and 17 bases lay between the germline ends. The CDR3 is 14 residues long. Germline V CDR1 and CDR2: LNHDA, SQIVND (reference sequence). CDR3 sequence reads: CASSFAPGDYEAFF. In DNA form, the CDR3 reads TGTGCCAGTAGTTTCGCCCCAGGGGACTATGAAGCTTTCTTT. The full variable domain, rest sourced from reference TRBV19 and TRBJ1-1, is DGGITQSPKYLFRKEGQNVTLSCEQNLNHDAMYWYRQDPGQGLRLIYYSQIVNDFQKGDIAEGYSVSREKKESFPLTVTSAQKNPTAFYLCASSFAPGDYEAFFGQGTRLTVV.

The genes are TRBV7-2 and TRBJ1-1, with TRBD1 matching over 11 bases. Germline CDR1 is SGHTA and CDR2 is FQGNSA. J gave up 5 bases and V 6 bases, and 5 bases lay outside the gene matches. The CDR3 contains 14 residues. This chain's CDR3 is CASRDRGRGTEAFF. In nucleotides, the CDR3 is TGTGCCAGCAGGGACAGGGGGCGAGGGACTGAAGCTTTCTTT.

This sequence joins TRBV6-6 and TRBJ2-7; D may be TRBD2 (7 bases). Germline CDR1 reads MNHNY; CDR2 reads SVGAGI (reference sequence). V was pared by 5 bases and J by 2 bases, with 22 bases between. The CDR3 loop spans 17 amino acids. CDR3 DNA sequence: TGTGCCAGCAGTCGGGGGGCCCCGGGACACGTGGCCTACGAGCAGTACTTC. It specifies CASSRGAPGHVAYEQYF.

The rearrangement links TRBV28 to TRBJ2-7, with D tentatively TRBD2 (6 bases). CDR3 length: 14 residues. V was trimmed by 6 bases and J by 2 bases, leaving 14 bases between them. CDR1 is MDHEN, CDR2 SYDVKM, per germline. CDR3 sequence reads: CASRSLGLPYEQYF. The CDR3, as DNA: TGTGCCAGCAGATCCTTGGGACTCCCCTACGAGCAGTACTTC.

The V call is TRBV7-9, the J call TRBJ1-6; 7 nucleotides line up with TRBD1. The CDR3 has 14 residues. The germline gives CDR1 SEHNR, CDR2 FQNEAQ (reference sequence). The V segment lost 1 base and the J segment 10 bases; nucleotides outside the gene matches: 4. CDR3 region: CASSLEGAYSPLHF. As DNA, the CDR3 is TGTGCCAGCAGCTTAGAGGGGGCGTACTCACCCCTCCACTTT.

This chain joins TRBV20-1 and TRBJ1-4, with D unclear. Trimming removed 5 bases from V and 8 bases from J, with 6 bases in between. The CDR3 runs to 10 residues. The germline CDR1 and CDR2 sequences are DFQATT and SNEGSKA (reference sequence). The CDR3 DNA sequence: TGCAGTGCTGAGCGCGAAAAACTGTTTTTT. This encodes CSAEREKLFF.

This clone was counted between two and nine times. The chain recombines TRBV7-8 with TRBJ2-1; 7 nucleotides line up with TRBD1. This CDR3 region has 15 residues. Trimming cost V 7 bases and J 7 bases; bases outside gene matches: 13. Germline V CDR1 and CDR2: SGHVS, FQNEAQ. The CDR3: CASTPRDRHQNEQFF. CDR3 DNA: TGTGCCAGCACCCCACGGGACAGACACCAGAATGAGCAGTTCTTC.

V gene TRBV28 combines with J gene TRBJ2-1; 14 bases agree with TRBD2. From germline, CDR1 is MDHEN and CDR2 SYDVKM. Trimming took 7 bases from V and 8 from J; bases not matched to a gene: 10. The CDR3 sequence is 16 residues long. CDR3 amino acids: CASNDGGTSGSYEQFF. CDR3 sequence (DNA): TGTGCCAGCAATGACGGGGGGACTAGCGGGAGCTATGAGCAGTTCTTC.

Here the CDR3 DNA reads TGTGCCAGCAGCACCGGGGGTCGTGGCACTGAAGCTTTCTTT. Amino acid sequence: CASSTGGRGTEAFF. The chain links TRBV5-4 to TRBJ1-1; D may be TRBD1 (5 bases). The CDR3 runs 14 residues. Germline V gene data show CDR1 as SGHNT and CDR2 as YYREEE (reference sequence). V gave up 4 bases and J gave up 4 bases, with 14 bases separating them.

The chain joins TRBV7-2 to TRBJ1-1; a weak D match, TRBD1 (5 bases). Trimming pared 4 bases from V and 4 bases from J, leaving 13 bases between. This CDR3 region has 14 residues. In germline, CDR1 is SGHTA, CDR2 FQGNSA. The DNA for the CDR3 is TGTGCCAGCAGCTCCACCGGGACTAGCACTGAAGCTTTCTTT. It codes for CASSSTGTSTEAFF.

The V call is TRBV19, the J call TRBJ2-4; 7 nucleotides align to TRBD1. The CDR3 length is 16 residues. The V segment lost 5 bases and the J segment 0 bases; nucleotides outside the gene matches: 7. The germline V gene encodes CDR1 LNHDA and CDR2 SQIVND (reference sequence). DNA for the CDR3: TGTGCCAGTAGTTTCCGGGACAGTCTAGCCAAAAACATTCAGTACTTC. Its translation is CASSFRDSLAKNIQYF.

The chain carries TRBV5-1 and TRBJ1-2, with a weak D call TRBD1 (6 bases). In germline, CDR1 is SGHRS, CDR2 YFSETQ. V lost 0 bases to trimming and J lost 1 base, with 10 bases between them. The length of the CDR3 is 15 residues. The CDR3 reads CASSLGSGVNYGYTF. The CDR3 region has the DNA TGCGCCAGCAGCTTGGGTTCAGGGGTTAACTATGGCTACACCTTC.

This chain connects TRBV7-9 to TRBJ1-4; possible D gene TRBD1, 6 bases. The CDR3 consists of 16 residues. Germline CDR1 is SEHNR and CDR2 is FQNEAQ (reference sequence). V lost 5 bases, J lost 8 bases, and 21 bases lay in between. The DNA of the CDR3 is TGTGCCAGCAGCCTTAGAGAGGACAGAGCTCGCGAAAAACTGTTTTTT. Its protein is CASSLREDRAREKLFF.

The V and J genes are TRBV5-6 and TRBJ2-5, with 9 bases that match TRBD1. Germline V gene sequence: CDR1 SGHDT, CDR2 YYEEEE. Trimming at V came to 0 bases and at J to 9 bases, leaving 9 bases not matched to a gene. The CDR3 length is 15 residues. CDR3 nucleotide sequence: TGTGCCAGCAGCTTGGGTACAGGGGGCCCTTCGTCCCAGTACTTC. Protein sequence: CASSLGTGGPSSQYF.

The CDR3 is CASSGSGGFSYEQYF. CDR3 sequence (DNA): TGTGCCAGCAGTGGGTCAGGGGGTTTCTCCTACGAGCAGTACTTC. The chain carries TRBV2 and TRBJ2-7, with 7 bases fitting TRBD1. The germline V gene has CDR1 SNHLY and CDR2 FYNNEI. V gave up 4 bases and J gave up 0 bases; unmatched junction bases: 6. This CDR3 region has 15 residues.

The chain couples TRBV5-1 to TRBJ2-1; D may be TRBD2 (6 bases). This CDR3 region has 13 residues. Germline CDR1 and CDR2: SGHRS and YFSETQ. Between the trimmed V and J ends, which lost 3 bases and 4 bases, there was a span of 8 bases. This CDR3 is CASSSGTYNEQFF. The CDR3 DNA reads TGCGCCAGCAGCTCCGGGACTTACAATGAGCAGTTCTTC.

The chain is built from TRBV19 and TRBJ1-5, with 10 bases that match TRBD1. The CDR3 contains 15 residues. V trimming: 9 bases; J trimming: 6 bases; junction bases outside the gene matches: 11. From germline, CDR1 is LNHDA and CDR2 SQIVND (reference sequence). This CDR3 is CASSIDRGQRQPQHF. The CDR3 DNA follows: TGTGCCAGCTCGATAGACAGGGGGCAACGTCAGCCCCAGCATTTT.

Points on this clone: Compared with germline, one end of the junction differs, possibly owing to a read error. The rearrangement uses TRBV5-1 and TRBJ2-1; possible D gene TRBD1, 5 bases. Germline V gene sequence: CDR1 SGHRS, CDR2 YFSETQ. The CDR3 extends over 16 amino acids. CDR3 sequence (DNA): TGCGCCAGCAGCTTGGGGATGCAGGGAAACTACGATGAGCAGTTCTTC. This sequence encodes CASSLGMQGNYDEQFF.

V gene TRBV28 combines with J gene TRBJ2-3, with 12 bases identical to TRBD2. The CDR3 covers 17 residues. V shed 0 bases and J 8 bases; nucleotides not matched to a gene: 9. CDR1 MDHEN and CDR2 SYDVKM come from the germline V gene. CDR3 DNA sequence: TGTGCCAGCAGTTTATGGGGACTAGCGGGTGAGCCGGGTACGCAGTATTTT. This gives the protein CASSLWGLAGEPGTQYF. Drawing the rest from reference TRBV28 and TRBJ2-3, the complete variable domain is DVKVTQSSRYLVKRTGEKVFLECVQDMDHENMFWYRQDPGLGLRLIYFSYDVKMKEKGDIPEGYSVSREKKERFSLILESASTNQTSMYLCASSLWGLAGEPGTQYFGPGTRLTVL.